This is a list of T cell receptor beta chains from one sample in a study of OX40 agonist ivuxolimab in advanced cancers. The assay was immunoSEQ multiplex PCR, and TCRdb's table has in-frame clones only and misses some. The sample includes about 90,000 clones, 91% of them seen just once. The sample consisted of CD4+ or CD8+ T cells sorted from blood, taken in a trial of the OX40 agonist ivuxolimab. Receptors were obtained from an adult with an advanced solid tumor such as melanoma, head and neck, liver or kidney cancer. CDR3s include the opening cysteine and the closing phenylalanine or tryptophan. The D gene is left open where the match is weak. The listing skips clone size in some rows; elsewhere it reads once, few, many or a size class.

size	length	D	V	J	CDR3	DNA
once	16	NA	TRBV7-6	TRBJ2-7	CASSLEGPYLDTEQYF	TGTGCCAGCAGCTTAGAGGGACCTTACCTGGATACCGAGCAGTACTTC
NA	14	NA	TRBV19	TRBJ1-1	CASSIAFGNTEAFF	TGTGCCAGTAGTATAGCCTTTGGGAACACTGAAGCTTTCTTT
few	17	TRBD2	TRBV7-2	TRBJ2-1	CASRLVSGASSYNEQFF	TGTGCCAGCAGGCTAGTTAGCGGGGCGAGCTCCTACAATGAGCAGTTCTTC
NA	16	TRBD2	TRBV4-2	TRBJ2-7	CASSQGSGRAAYEQYF	TGTGCCAGCAGCCAAGGGAGCGGGAGGGCGGCCTACGAGCAGTACTTC
few	14	NA	TRBV19	TRBJ1-2	CASSSLRTNYGYTF	TGTGCCAGTAGTTCACTCCGAACTAACTATGGCTACACCTTC
NA	15	NA	TRBV6-1	TRBJ2-1	CASSAPFSSYNEQFF	TGTGCCAGCAGTGCCCCATTTAGCTCCTACAATGAGCAGTTCTTC
once	15	NA	TRBV29-1	TRBJ1-5	CSVEVGGGSNQPQHF	TGCAGCGTTGAGGTCGGGGGGGGGAGCAATCAGCCCCAGCATTTT
NA	15	TRBD1	TRBV7-2	TRBJ2-5	CASSQRGQGEETQYF	TGTGCCAGCAGCCAGCGGGGACAGGGGGAAGAGACCCAGTACTTC
NA	19	TRBD1	TRBV2	TRBJ1-5	CASRTPRGTGGNLNQPQHF	TGTGCCAGCAGGACCCCGAGGGGGACAGGAGGAAATTTGAATCAGCCCCAGCATTTT
NA	10	NA	TRBV19	TRBJ1-2	CATGTGGYTF	TGTGCCACGGGGACGGGCGGCTACACCTTC